Detailed here is one T cell receptor (beta chain). The sample comes from a study of blood T cell repertoires in COVID-19. The overall study: Sites across the United States, Italy and Spain contributed samples from acute and convalescent COVID-19. Sample material is recorded as cDNA or gDNA derived from T cells, B-cell-depleted T cells, or PBMCs.

In the study's own analysis: Researchers report that nucleated cell counts were estimated from reference gene primer amplification. Assay: immunoSEQ multiplex PCR; the TCRdb copy retains only in-frame clones and omits some. That table supplies the V and J calls and clone size; D and trimming were determined from the DNA. This table has approximately 110,000 clones, less than 85% appearing once. V lost 1 base to trimming and J lost 3 bases, with 10 bases between them. This CDR3 is built from 16 residues. CDR1 SNHLY and CDR2 FYNNEI come from the germline V gene. Input material: peripheral blood. The chain carries TRBV2 and TRBJ1-6; D not resolved. The sequence was collected from a human donor with acute or convalescent COVID-19. The donor label of this sample is uncertain. In DNA form, the CDR3 reads TGTGCCAGCAGTGAAGGGCGGCCCTACTATAATTCACCCCTCCACTTT. Protein sequence: CASSEGRPYYNSPLHF.